The source of this T cell receptor beta chain is a study of T cell responses to AZD1222 COVID-19 vaccine. Produced via immunoSEQ multiplex PCR; TCRdb's table is partial and in-frame only. The data contain over 150,000 clones, 90% to 95% of them singletons. The germline CDR1 and CDR2 sequences are SEHNR and FQNEAQ (reference sequence). V lost 6 bases to trimming and J lost 2 bases, with 13 bases between them. The CDR3 consists of 14 residues. The genes are TRBV7-9 and TRBJ1-1; the D is unclear. Specimen: peripheral blood, collected 28 days after the second dose of the MenACWY control vaccine. The source is an adult who received the MenACWY meningococcal vaccine as a control. This chain's CDR3 is CASSNSPLNTEAFF. In DNA form, the CDR3 reads TGTGCCAGCAGTAACTCACCGCTAAACACTGAAGCTTTCTTT.